Detailed here is one T cell receptor (beta chain). Its target is not known. Regions amplified from RNA transcripts were the TCR beta CDR3 regions. In the first-round RT-PCR of the TCR CDR3, the HTBI primer set was used. TCRdb reanalysed the multiplex PCR reads using MiXCR and keeps one entry per CDR3 protein. Of approximately 420,000 distinct CDR3 sequences in the sample, approximately 15% were seen once. Researchers barred patients who had uncontrolled infection, other autoimmune disease, pregnancy or lactation. Orbital computed tomography, thyroid ultrasound, serum thyroxine and TRAb, and clinical symptoms together informed the diagnoses. This record belongs to a study of T cells in Graves' hyperthyroidism and ophthalmopathy. Findings and caveats of the study: Clonotypes that were expanded in thyroid above 0.001 mostly appeared in blood too.

Germline loops: CDR1 SGHVS, CDR2 FQNEAQ. Unmatched junction bases numbered 2, after V lost 0 bases and J lost 3 bases. The CDR3 totals 16 residues. Material: blood. This receptor was obtained from a woman under 30 with Graves' hyperthyroidism. V usage is TRBV7-8 and J usage is TRBJ2-1; 10 positions agree with TRBD2. As DNA, the CDR3 is TGTGCCAGCAGCTTAGCAGGACTAGCGGTCTACAATGAGCAGTTCTTC. Its translation is CASSLAGLAVYNEQFF.